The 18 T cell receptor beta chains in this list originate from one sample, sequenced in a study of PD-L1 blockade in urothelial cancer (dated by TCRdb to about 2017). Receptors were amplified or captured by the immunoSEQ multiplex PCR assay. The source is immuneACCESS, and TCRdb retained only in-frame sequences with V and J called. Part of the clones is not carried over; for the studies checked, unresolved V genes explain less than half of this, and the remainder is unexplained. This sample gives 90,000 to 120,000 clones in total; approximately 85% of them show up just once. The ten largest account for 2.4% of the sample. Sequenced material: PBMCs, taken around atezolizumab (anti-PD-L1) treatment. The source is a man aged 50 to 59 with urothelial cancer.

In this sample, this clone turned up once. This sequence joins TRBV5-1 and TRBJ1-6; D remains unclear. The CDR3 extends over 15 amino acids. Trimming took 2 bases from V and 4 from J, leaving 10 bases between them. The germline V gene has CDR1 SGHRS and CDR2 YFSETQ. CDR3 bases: TGCGCCAGCAGCTTCGGGCGGGGTTATAATTCACCCCTCCACTTT. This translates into CASSFGRGYNSPLHF.

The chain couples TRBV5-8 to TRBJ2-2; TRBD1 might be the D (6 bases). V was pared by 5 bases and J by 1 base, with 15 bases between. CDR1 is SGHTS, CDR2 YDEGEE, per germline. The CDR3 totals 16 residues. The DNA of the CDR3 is TGTGCCAGCAGAGGACGGGGACATATGAACACCGGGGAGCTGTTTTTT. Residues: CASRGRGHMNTGELFF.

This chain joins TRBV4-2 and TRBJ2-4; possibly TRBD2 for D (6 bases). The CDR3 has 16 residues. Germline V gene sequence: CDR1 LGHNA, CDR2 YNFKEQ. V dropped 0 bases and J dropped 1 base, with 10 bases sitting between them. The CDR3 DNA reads TGTGCCAGCAGCCAAGAGGGGGGTTGGGCCAAAAACATTCAGTACTTC. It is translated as CASSQEGGWAKNIQYF.

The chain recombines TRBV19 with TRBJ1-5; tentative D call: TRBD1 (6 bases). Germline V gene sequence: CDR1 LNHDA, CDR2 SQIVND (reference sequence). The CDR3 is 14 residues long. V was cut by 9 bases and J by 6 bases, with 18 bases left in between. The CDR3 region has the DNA TGTGCCAGCAACAGGGTTGGATTAATTCAGCCCCAGCATTTT. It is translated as CASNRVGLIQPQHF.

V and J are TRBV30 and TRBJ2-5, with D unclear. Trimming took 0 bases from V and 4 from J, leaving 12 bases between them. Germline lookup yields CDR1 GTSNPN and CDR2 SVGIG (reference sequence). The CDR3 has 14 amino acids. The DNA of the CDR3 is TGTGCCTGGAGTGTTGACACCCCTCCAGAGACCCAGTACTTC. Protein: CAWSVDTPPETQYF.

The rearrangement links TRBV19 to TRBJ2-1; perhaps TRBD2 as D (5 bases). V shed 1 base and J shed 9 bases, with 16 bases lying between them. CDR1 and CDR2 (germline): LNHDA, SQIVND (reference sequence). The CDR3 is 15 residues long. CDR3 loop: CASSIAGSAEGEQFF. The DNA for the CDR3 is TGTGCCAGTAGTATAGCCGGTTCAGCTGAGGGTGAGCAGTTCTTC.

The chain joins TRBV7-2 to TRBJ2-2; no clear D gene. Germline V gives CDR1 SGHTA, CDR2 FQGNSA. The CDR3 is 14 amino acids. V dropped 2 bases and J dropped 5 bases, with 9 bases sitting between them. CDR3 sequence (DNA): TGTGCCAGCAGCTTAAGTTGGGCTACCGGGGAGCTGTTTTTT. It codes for CASSLSWATGELFF.

CDR3 DNA sequence: TGTGCCGCCGCGTGGGGACAGGGGGCCAACGAGCAGTACTTC. This translates into CAAAWGQGANEQYF. The chain recombines TRBV6-1 with TRBJ2-7; 12 positions agree with TRBD1. Trimming cost V 11 bases and J 5 bases; bases outside gene matches: 10. Germline assignment: CDR1 MNHNS and CDR2 SASEGT. The CDR3 runs 14 residues.

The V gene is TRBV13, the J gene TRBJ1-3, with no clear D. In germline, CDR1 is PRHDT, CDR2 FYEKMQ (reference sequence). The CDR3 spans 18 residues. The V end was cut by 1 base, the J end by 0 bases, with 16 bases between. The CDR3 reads CASSLAGVGRVSGNTIYF. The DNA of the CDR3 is TGTGCCAGCAGCTTAGCTGGAGTGGGTCGAGTCTCTGGAAACACCATATATTTT.

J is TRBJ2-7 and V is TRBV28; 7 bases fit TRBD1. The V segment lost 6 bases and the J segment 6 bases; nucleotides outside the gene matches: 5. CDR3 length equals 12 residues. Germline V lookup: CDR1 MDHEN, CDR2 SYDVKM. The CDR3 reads CASSMTGFEQYF. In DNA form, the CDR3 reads TGTGCCAGCAGCATGACAGGGTTCGAGCAGTACTTC. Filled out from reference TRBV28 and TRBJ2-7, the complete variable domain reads DVKVTQSSRYLVKRTGEKVFLECVQDMDHENMFWYRQDPGLGLRLIYFSYDVKMKEKGDIPEGYSVSREKKERFSLILESASTNQTSMYLCASSMTGFEQYFGPGTRLTVT.

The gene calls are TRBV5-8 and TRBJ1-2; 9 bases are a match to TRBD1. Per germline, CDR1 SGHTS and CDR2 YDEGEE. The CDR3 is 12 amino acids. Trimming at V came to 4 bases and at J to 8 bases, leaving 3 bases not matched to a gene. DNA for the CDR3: TGTGCCAGCAGCGTAACAGGGGGCGGCTACACCTTC. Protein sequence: CASSVTGGGYTF.

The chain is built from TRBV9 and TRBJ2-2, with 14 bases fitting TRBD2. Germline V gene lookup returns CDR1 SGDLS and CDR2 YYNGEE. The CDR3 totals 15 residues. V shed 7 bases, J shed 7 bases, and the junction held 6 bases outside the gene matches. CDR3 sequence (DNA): TGTGCCAGCGGGGGACTAGCGGGAGTCATCGGGGAGCTGTTTTTT. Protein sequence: CASGGLAGVIGELFF.

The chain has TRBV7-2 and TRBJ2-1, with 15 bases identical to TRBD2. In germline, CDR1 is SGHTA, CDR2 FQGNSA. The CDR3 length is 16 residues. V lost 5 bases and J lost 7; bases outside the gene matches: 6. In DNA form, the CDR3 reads TGTGCCAGCAGCCCAGCCGGGACTAGCGGGAGGAATGAGCAGTTCTTC. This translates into CASSPAGTSGRNEQFF.

The CDR3 sequence is CASSSPGLASGELFF. The CDR3 nucleotides read TGTGCCAGTAGTAGTCCGGGACTAGCGTCCGGGGAGCTGTTTTTT. The rearrangement joins TRBV19 to TRBJ2-2; 10 bases fit TRBD2. The CDR3 is 15 residues long. The junction had 5 bases not matched to a gene; V was cut back by 4 bases and J by 6 bases. Germline loops: CDR1 LNHDA, CDR2 SQIVND (reference sequence).

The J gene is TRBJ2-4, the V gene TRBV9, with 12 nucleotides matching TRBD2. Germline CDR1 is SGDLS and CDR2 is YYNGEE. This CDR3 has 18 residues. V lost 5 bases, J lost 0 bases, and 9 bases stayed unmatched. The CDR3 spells CASSPPGLAGQAKNIQYF. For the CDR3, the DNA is TGTGCCAGCAGTCCCCCGGGACTAGCGGGTCAAGCCAAAAACATTCAGTACTTC.

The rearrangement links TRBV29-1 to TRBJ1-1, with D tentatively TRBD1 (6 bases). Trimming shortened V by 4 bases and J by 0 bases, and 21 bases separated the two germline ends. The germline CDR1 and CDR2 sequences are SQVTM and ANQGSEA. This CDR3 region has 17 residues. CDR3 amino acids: CSVVWYLSAGVNTEAFF. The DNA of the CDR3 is TGCAGCGTTGTATGGTACCTCTCCGCAGGGGTGAACACTGAAGCTTTCTTT.

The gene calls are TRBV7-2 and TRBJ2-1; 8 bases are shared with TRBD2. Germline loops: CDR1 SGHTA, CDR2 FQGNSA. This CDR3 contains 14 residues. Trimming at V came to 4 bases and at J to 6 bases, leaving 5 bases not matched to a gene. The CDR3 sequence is CASSSVAGINEQFF. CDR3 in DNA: TGTGCCAGCAGCTCCGTAGCGGGAATCAATGAGCAGTTCTTC.

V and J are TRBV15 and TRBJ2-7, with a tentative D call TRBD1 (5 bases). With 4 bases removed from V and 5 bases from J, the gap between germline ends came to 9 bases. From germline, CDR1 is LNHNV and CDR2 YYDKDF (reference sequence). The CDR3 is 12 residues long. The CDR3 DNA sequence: TGTGCCACCAGCACCCAGGGCCACGAGCAGTACTTC. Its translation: CATSTQGHEQYF.